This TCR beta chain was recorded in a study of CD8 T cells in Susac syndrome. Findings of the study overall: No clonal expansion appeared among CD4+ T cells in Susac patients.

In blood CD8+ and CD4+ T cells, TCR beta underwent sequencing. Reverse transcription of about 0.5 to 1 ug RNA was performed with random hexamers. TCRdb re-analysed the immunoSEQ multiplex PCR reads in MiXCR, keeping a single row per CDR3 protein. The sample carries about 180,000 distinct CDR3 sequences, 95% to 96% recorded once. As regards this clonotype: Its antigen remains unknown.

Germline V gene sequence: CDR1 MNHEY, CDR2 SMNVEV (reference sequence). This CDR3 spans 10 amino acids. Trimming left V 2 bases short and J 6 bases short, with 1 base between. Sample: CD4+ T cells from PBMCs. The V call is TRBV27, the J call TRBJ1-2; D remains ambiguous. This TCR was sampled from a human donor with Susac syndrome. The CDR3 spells CASSLNGYTF. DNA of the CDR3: TGTGCCAGCAGTTTAAATGGCTACACCTTC.